Shown below are 15 T cell receptor beta chains from a single sample sequenced in a study of T cells after yellow fever vaccination. One entry per CDR3 protein, called by TCRdb with MiXCR from the 5' RACE reads. The sample comprises some 340,000 distinct CDR3 sequences, roughly 10% of which are singletons, and 3% to 4% rests with the top ten. The sequencing here drew on CD4+ T cells sorted from PBMCs, taken 45 days after the yellow fever booster vaccination. Receptors were obtained from a man in his late teens or twenties who received the YFV17D yellow fever vaccine.

A few counts support this clonotype. The chain is built from TRBV29-1 and TRBJ1-6; D is uncertain. Trimming shortened V by 6 bases and J by 5 bases, and 11 bases separated the two germline ends. The CDR3 is made up of 13 amino acids. CDR1 is SQVTM and CDR2 is ANQGSEA in the germline V gene. The CDR3 DNA reads TGCAGCGTCCGGGAGGTTGATAATTCACCCCTCCACTTT. This translates into CSVREVDNSPLHF. Based on the CDR3 plus reference TRBV29-1 and TRBJ1-6, the full variable domain is SAVISQKPSRDICQRGTSLTIQCQVDSQVTMMFWYRQQPGQSLTLIATANQGSEATYESGFVIDKFPISRPNLTFSTLTVSNMSPEDSSIYLCSVREVDNSPLHFGNGTRLTVT.

This clonotype turned up a few times. The chain links TRBV24-1 to TRBJ2-3, with D maybe TRBD2 (5 bases). Trimming cost V 0 bases and J 6 bases, with 12 bases left between them. This CDR3 spans 15 amino acids. Germline V gene sequence: CDR1 KGHDR, CDR2 SFDVKD. CDR3 coding DNA: TGTGCCACCAGTGATTTGATGGCGGGTGGGGATACGCAGTATTTT. This codes for CATSDLMAGGDTQYF.

A few counts support this clonotype. The rearrangement joins TRBV2 to TRBJ2-7; TRBD2 might be the D (7 bases). The CDR3 is 13 residues long. The V gene's germline CDR1 is SNHLY and CDR2 FYNNEI. The V gene lost 6 bases and the J gene lost 6 bases, with 15 bases spanning the gap. The CDR3 reads CASSTYREGEQYV. CDR3 bases: TGTGCCAGCAGCACTTACAGGGAGGGCGAGCAGTACGTC.

This rearrangement joins TRBV3-1 to TRBJ2-5, with no clear D. Germline CDR1 is LGHDT and CDR2 is YNNKEL (reference sequence). Trimming left V 3 bases short and J 2 bases short, with 4 bases between. This CDR3 has 12 residues. CDR3 sequence reads: CASSHRQETQYF. CDR3 DNA sequence: TGTGCCAGCAGCCATCGACAAGAGACCCAGTACTTC.

The chain employs TRBV25-1 and TRBJ2-3; 9 bases agree with TRBD2. Germline CDR1 MGHDK, CDR2 SYGVNS. This CDR3 has 15 amino acids. The V and J ends lost 3 bases and 0 bases, in that order; junction bases with no gene match: 1. As DNA, the CDR3 is TGTGCCAGCAGTGATAGCGGGGGAAGCACAGATACGCAGTATTTT. Its translation is CASSDSGGSTDTQYF.

This clonotype has ten or more counts. The chain recombines TRBV5-1 with TRBJ2-2; the D gene is possibly TRBD1 (5 bases). CDR1 SGHRS and CDR2 YFSETQ come from the germline V gene. The germline V and J ends were trimmed by 4 bases and 5 bases, with 9 bases remaining between them. The CDR3 totals 13 residues. Here the CDR3 reads CASSPQGTGELFF. The CDR3 DNA sequence: TGCGCCAGCAGCCCCCAGGGTACCGGGGAGCTGTTTTTT.

This clonotype was detected many times. V usage is TRBV5-1 and J usage is TRBJ2-3; D is undetermined. The V end was cut by 0 bases, the J end by 2 bases, with 10 bases between. Germline lookup yields CDR1 SGHRS and CDR2 YFSETQ. CDR3 size: 15 residues. CDR3 nucleotides: TGCGCCAGCAGCTTGGCGCCAACCGACACAGATACGCAGTATTTT. It translates to CASSLAPTDTDTQYF.

This clonotype was counted at least ten times. This sequence joins TRBV5-1 and TRBJ1-2; possibly TRBD1 for D (5 bases). The CDR3 length is 14 residues. V lost 4 bases and J lost 4, with 14 bases in between. CDR1 SGHRS and CDR2 YFSETQ come from the germline V gene. CDR3 residues: CASSARDASYGYTF. CDR3 bases: TGCGCCAGCAGCGCGCGGGACGCTAGCTATGGCTACACCTTC.

J is TRBJ1-1 and V is TRBV7-9; D gene uncertain. The germline V gene encodes CDR1 SEHNR and CDR2 FQNEAQ (reference sequence). With 1 base removed from V and 11 bases from J, the gap between germline ends came to 11 bases. This CDR3 region has 12 residues. The CDR3 bases are TGTGCCAGCAGCTTAGAGGGCACGAGGGCTTTCTTT. This codes for CASSLEGTRAFF.

This clonotype appeared many times. CDR3 sequence reads: CSASEHDQPQHF. The CDR3 DNA is TGCAGCGCAAGCGAACACGACCAGCCCCAGCATTTT. The chain joins TRBV29-1 to TRBJ1-5; D is unresolved. Germline CDR1 and CDR2: SQVTM and ANQGSEA. V lost 7 bases, J lost 7 bases, and 14 bases lay in between. This CDR3 spans 12 amino acids.

Here the CDR3 DNA reads TGCAGTGCTCGGGCGGGACTTCTCACAGATACGCAGTATTTT. Translated, it gives CSARAGLLTDTQYF. The chain has TRBV20-1 and TRBJ2-3; TRBD2 is a possible D gene (6 bases). V was cut by 5 bases and J by 2 bases, with 14 bases left in between. The CDR3 has 14 residues. The germline V gene has CDR1 DFQATT and CDR2 SNEGSKA (reference sequence).

This clonotype was detected ten times or more. The chain carries TRBV7-9 and TRBJ2-7, with D maybe TRBD1 (5 bases). CDR3 size: 14 residues. CDR1 and CDR2 from the germline V gene are SEHNR and FQNEAQ (reference sequence). The germline V and J ends were trimmed by 6 bases and 0 bases, with 12 bases remaining between them. The CDR3 here is CASSRDRYSYEQYF. CDR3 DNA sequence: TGTGCCAGCAGTCGTGACAGATACTCCTACGAGCAGTACTTC.

This clonotype has a count of ten or more. The chain couples TRBV12-3 or TRBV12-4 to TRBJ2-7, with unresolved D. V shed 3 bases and J shed 2 bases, with 8 bases lying between them. This CDR3 comprises 13 residues. This CDR3 is CASSFGSPYEQYF. The CDR3 nucleotides are TGTGCCAGCAGTTTTGGCAGTCCCTACGAGCAGTACTTC.

Ten or more counts support this clonotype. The chain carries TRBV18 and TRBJ2-4, with TRBD1 as a possible D gene (6 bases). This CDR3 has 14 residues. The germline V gene has CDR1 KGHSH and CDR2 LQKENI. V lost 3 bases to trimming and J lost 7 bases, with 13 bases between them. Written as DNA, the CDR3 is TGTGCCAGCTCACCCGCGGCAGGGGTGAACATTCAGTACTTC. Its translation: CASSPAAGVNIQYF.

The CDR3 spells CAIRGRWSTGELFF. CDR3 bases: TGTGCCATCAGAGGAAGATGGAGCACCGGGGAGCTGTTTTTT. The rearrangement joins TRBV10-3 to TRBJ2-2; D uncertain. Trimming took 6 bases from V and 4 from J, leaving 12 bases between them. CDR1 and CDR2 from the germline V gene are ENHRY and SYGVKD. The CDR3 has 14 residues.